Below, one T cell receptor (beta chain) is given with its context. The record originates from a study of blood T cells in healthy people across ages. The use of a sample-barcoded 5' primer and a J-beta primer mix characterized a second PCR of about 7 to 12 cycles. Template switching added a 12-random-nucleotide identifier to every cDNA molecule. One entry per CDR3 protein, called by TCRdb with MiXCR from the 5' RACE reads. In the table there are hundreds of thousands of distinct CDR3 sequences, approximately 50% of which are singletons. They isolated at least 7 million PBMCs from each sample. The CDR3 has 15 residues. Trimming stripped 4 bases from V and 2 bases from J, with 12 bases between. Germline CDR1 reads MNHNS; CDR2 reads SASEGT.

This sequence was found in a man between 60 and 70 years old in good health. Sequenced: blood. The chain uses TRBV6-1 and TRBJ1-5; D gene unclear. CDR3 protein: CASSALRRGNQPQHF. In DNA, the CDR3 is TGTGCCAGCAGTGCTCTCCGGAGGGGCAATCAGCCCCAGCATTTT.